The 32 T cell receptor beta chains presented below share a single source sample, sequenced in a study of blood T cell repertoires in COVID-19. Sequenced by immunoSEQ multiplex PCR; TCRdb stores in-frame clones only, minus some. The sample consists of about 210,000 clones, about 90% of them appearing once. Sample: peripheral blood. Receptors originate from a man in his thirties or forties with acute or convalescent COVID-19.

V usage is TRBV7-9 and J usage is TRBJ2-2; 12 bases are a match to TRBD1. V was pared by 4 bases and J by 1 base, with 4 bases of the junction left unmatched. Germline lookup yields CDR1 SEHNR and CDR2 FQNEAQ (reference sequence). The CDR3 is 17 residues long. This CDR3 reads CASSSGTGGWNTGELFF. The CDR3 DNA is TGTGCCAGCAGCTCCGGGACAGGGGGCTGGAACACCGGGGAGCTGTTTTTT.

The rearrangement joins TRBV6-6 to TRBJ1-5; D is ambiguous. The V gene's germline CDR1 is MNHNY and CDR2 SVGAGI (reference sequence). The CDR3 extends over 15 amino acids. The ends were cut back, 8 bases at V and 0 bases at J, with 14 bases in the middle. CDR3 protein: CASDYPPYSNQPQHF. DNA for the CDR3: TGTGCCAGCGACTACCCCCCCTATAGCAATCAGCCCCAGCATTTT.

The chain links TRBV19 to TRBJ2-7, with D possibly matching TRBD1 (6 bases). Germline CDR1 LNHDA, CDR2 SQIVND (reference sequence). The CDR3 runs 14 residues. V was trimmed by 6 bases and J by 5 bases, leaving 17 bases between them. CDR3 in DNA: TGTGCCAGTAGGGGGGCAGGGGCATTGGACGAGCAGTACTTC. Its protein product is CASRGAGALDEQYF. The whole variable domain, remainder taken from reference TRBV19 and TRBJ2-7, is DGGITQSPKYLFRKEGQNVTLSCEQNLNHDAMYWYRQDPGQGLRLIYYSQIVNDFQKGDIAEGYSVSREKKESFPLTVTSAQKNPTAFYLCASRGAGALDEQYFGPGTRLTVT.

This clone was picked up a small number of times. The junction and the germline gene differ at one end; a read error may be behind it. The gene calls are TRBV7-7 and TRBJ2-2; D perhaps matches TRBD2 (5 bases). Germline V gives CDR1 SSHAT, CDR2 FNYEAQ (reference sequence). CDR3 size: 15 residues. CDR3 bases: TGTGCTAGCAGCGTTGCGAGGGCGAAAACCGGGGAGCTGTTTTTT. This gives the protein CASSVARAKTGELFF.

The gene calls are TRBV30 and TRBJ2-3, with D uncertain. The CDR3 is made up of 13 amino acids. From germline, CDR1 is GTSNPN and CDR2 SVGIG (reference sequence). V was pared by 2 bases and J by 2 bases, with 8 bases between. CDR3 DNA sequence: TGTGCCTGGAGTAGACTTCTCACAGATACGCAGTATTTT. This translates into CAWSRLLTDTQYF.

The chain employs TRBV28 and TRBJ2-4; 7 bases map to TRBD1. Germline V gives CDR1 MDHEN, CDR2 SYDVKM. Trimming at V came to 5 bases and at J to 0 bases, leaving 4 bases not matched to a gene. The CDR3 totals 15 residues. Written as DNA, the CDR3 is TGTGCCAGCAGTGGACAGGAGCTAGCCAAAAACATTCAGTACTTC. Translated: CASSGQELAKNIQYF.

The rearrangement links TRBV7-3 to TRBJ2-5, with a possible D match to TRBD2 (6 bases). The germline V gene has CDR1 SGHTA and CDR2 FQGTGA. CDR3 length: 15 residues. Trimming removed 5 bases at V and 1 base at J, with 14 bases between. The CDR3 nucleotides are TGTGCCAGCAGCCCAAGGAGGGCAACCCAAGAGACCCAGTACTTC. This encodes CASSPRRATQETQYF.

This rearrangement joins TRBV6-5 to TRBJ2-3, with 8 bases lining up with TRBD1. Germline V gene data show CDR1 as MNHEY and CDR2 as SVGAGI. V shed 6 bases, J shed 0 bases, and the junction held 5 bases outside the gene matches. This CDR3 contains 15 residues. The CDR3 DNA reads TGTGCCAGCAGCACTCAGGGGGCGAGCACAGATACGCAGTATTTT. Translation: CASSTQGASTDTQYF.

The chain couples TRBV12-3 or TRBV12-4 to TRBJ1-1, with 8 bases fitting TRBD1. Trimming removed 5 bases from V and 5 bases from J; junction bases left unmatched: 4. The CDR3 has 13 residues. CDR3: CASSRQGRTEAFF. Written as DNA, the CDR3 is TGTGCCAGCAGTCGACAGGGGAGAACTGAAGCTTTCTTT.

The V gene is TRBV29-1, the J gene TRBJ1-1; no definite D call. The CDR3 is made up of 14 amino acids. Germline V gene sequence: CDR1 SQVTM, CDR2 ANQGSEA. Trimming cost V 2 bases and J 4 bases, with 14 bases left between them. CDR3 DNA: TGCAGCGTTGAAAAGGGTGGAGGTGGCACTGAAGCTTTCTTT. Protein: CSVEKGGGGTEAFF.

CDR3 sequence: CASSPRDFSTDTQYF. As DNA, the CDR3 is TGTGCCAGTAGCCCCCGGGATTTCTCTACAGATACGCAGTATTTT. The chain is built from TRBV19 and TRBJ2-3, with D tentatively TRBD2 (5 bases). V was shortened by 6 bases and J by 3 bases, with 16 bases between the two germline ends. CDR1 and CDR2 from the germline V gene are LNHDA and SQIVND (reference sequence). CDR3 length: 15 residues.

J is TRBJ2-1 and V is TRBV5-3; TRBD2 matches at 13 bases. TRBV5-3 is an ORF, with its function uncertain. The CDR3 covers 17 residues. V lost 0 bases, J lost 6 bases, and 6 bases stayed unmatched. The CDR3 bases are TGTGCCAGAAGCTTGGTACTAGCGGGAGGGCCGGCCAATGAGCAGTTCTTC. It encodes CARSLVLAGGPANEQFF.

The chain employs TRBV3-1 (or the pseudogene TRBV3-2) and TRBJ2-5, with TRBD2 matching over 7 bases. The CDR3 runs to 15 residues. Trimming cost V 1 base and J 5 bases; bases outside gene matches: 7. Germline V gene sequence: CDR1 LGHDT, CDR2 YNNKEL (reference sequence). This chain's CDR3 is CASSQGRGGKETQYF. DNA of the CDR3: TGTGCCAGCAGCCAAGGGAGGGGAGGGAAGGAGACCCAGTACTTC.

V gene TRBV3-1 (or the pseudogene TRBV3-2) combines with J gene TRBJ2-2, with 7 bases lining up with TRBD2. The germline V gene encodes CDR1 LGHDT and CDR2 YNNKEL (reference sequence). The V and J ends lost 4 bases and 6 bases, in that order; junction bases with no gene match: 8. CDR3 length: 15 residues. CDR3 coding DNA: TGTGCCAGCAGCCGAAGGCGGGAGCTTGCCGGGGAGCTGTTTTTT. Its translation: CASSRRRELAGELFF.

This chain links TRBV15 with TRBJ2-5; D is unclear. Looked up from germline, CDR1 is LNHNV and CDR2 is YYDKDF (reference sequence). Trimming shortened V by 0 bases and J by 2 bases, and 13 bases separated the two germline ends. The CDR3 is 16 amino acids. CDR3 sequence (DNA): TGTGCCACCAGCAGAGATGAGGCCGGTCGGCAAGAGACCCAGTACTTC. This gives the protein CATSRDEAGRQETQYF.

This chain uses TRBV28 with TRBJ1-6, with TRBD1 identical over 12 bases. The germline V gene has CDR1 MDHEN and CDR2 SYDVKM. Trimming took 2 bases from V and 14 from J; bases not matched to a gene: 7. This CDR3 comprises 15 residues. The DNA of the CDR3 is TGTGCCAGCAGTTTAAGCCCCGGGACAGGGGGCTCCCTCCACTTT. Its protein product is CASSLSPGTGGSLHF. Combining the CDR3 with reference TRBV28 and TRBJ1-6 gives the whole variable domain DVKVTQSSRYLVKRTGEKVFLECVQDMDHENMFWYRQDPGLGLRLIYFSYDVKMKEKGDIPEGYSVSREKKERFSLILESASTNQTSMYLCASSLSPGTGGSLHFGNGTRLTVT.

This sequence joins TRBV4-2 and TRBJ2-4; D not resolved. V was shortened by 3 bases and J by 6 bases, with 6 bases between the two germline ends. Germline V CDR1 and CDR2: LGHNA, YNFKEQ. There are 12 residues in the CDR3. This CDR3 reads CASSQPGNIQYF. The CDR3 bases are TGTGCCAGCAGCCAGCCGGGAAACATTCAGTACTTC.

V is TRBV5-1 and J is TRBJ2-7; D is undetermined. Germline values: CDR1 SGHRS, CDR2 YFSETQ. The CDR3 spans 13 residues. The V gene lost 1 base and the J gene lost 0 bases, with 5 bases spanning the gap. CDR3 protein: CASSLSSSYEQYF. The DNA for the CDR3 is TGCGCCAGCAGCTTGTCTAGCTCCTACGAGCAGTACTTC.

V and J are TRBV27 and TRBJ2-3; TRBD2 matches at 8 bases. CDR1 is MNHEY, CDR2 SMNVEV, per germline (reference sequence). V lost 4 bases and J lost 6; bases outside the gene matches: 9. The CDR3 extends over 15 amino acids. The CDR3 here is CASSWRGAPMDTQYF. As DNA, the CDR3 is TGTGCCAGCAGTTGGCGGGGGGCCCCGATGGATACGCAGTATTTT.

This chain uses TRBV6-6 with TRBJ2-7; the match to TRBD2 covers 11 bases. CDR3 length: 14 residues. Germline CDR1 reads MNHNY; CDR2 reads SVGAGI (reference sequence). V was pared by 5 bases and J by 3 bases, with 3 bases of the junction left unmatched. The CDR3 DNA follows: TGTGCCAGCAGTGGGACTAGCGGCAGCTACGAGCAGTACTTC. Its protein is CASSGTSGSYEQYF.

The chain carries TRBV27 and TRBJ1-1; 7 bases fit TRBD1. Germline-derived CDR1 and CDR2 are MNHEY and SMNVEV (reference sequence). CDR3 length equals 14 residues. The V segment lost 8 bases and the J segment 0 bases; nucleotides outside the gene matches: 6. CDR3 in DNA: TGTGCCAGCGGAGCAGACAGGGTGAACACTGAAGCTTTCTTT. This codes for CASGADRVNTEAFF.

The genes are TRBV3-1 (or the pseudogene TRBV3-2) and TRBJ2-4, with a tentative D call TRBD2 (5 bases). V lost 2 bases to trimming and J lost 7 bases, with 12 bases between them. The CDR3 consists of 14 residues. Germline loops: CDR1 LGHDT, CDR2 YNNKEL (reference sequence). CDR3 residues: CASSQKGVKNIQYF. CDR3 bases: TGTGCCAGCAGCCAAAAGGGAGTGAAGAACATTCAGTACTTC.

The DNA of the CDR3 is TGTGCCAGCAGCTTATATATCGGGGGGAAGGTAGCCTACGAGCAGTACTTC. Encoded protein: CASSLYIGGKVAYEQYF. V gene TRBV5-4 combines with J gene TRBJ2-7; 7 positions match TRBD2. This CDR3 has 17 residues. CDR1 is SGHNT, CDR2 YYREEE, per germline (reference sequence). V lost 2 bases to trimming and J lost 2 bases; unmatched junction nucleotides: 13.

This clone was seen once. The DNA for the CDR3 is TGTGCCAGCTCACCTAATCACCGGGAGACCCAGTACTTC. It yields the protein CASSPNHRETQYF. The rearrangement uses TRBV18 and TRBJ2-5, with D hard to call. Deletions cut 3 bases from V and 5 bases from J, with 10 bases between. The CDR3 is 13 residues long. In germline, CDR1 is KGHSH, CDR2 LQKENI.

The chain employs TRBV24-1 and TRBJ2-3; the match to TRBD2 covers 7 bases. Germline V lookup: CDR1 KGHDR, CDR2 SFDVKD. Trimming cost V 6 bases and J 2 bases; bases outside gene matches: 4. The CDR3 contains 14 residues. The CDR3 region has the DNA TGTGCCACCAGTAAGCGGGGATCCACAGATACGCAGTATTTT. It codes for CATSKRGSTDTQYF.

This clone was seen once. The chain links TRBV6-5 to TRBJ1-6; the match to TRBD1 covers 7 bases. This CDR3 region has 15 residues. Germline CDR1 MNHEY, CDR2 SVGAGI. The V and J ends lost 0 bases and 9 bases, in that order; junction bases with no gene match: 5. CDR3 in amino acids: CASSYSTGRRSPLHF. In DNA, the CDR3 is TGTGCCAGCAGTTACTCGACAGGGCGACGTTCACCCCTCCACTTT.

The V and J genes are TRBV9 and TRBJ1-2; 9 bases map to TRBD1. Germline CDR1 SGDLS, CDR2 YYNGEE. The CDR3 is made up of 15 amino acids. V lost 1 base and J lost 4; bases outside the gene matches: 5. CDR3 DNA sequence: TGTGCCAGCAGCGTACGAACAGGGGGCGGCTATGGCTACACCTTC. Encoded protein: CASSVRTGGGYGYTF.

The chain couples TRBV18 to TRBJ2-2; 7 bases match TRBD2. The V gene's germline CDR1 is KGHSH and CDR2 LQKENI. CDR3 length: 15 residues. After removal of 3 bases from V and 0 bases from J, the junction contained 1 base not matched to a gene. In DNA, the CDR3 is TGTGCCAGCTCACCGCTAGCGGCGAACACCGGGGAGCTGTTTTTT. It encodes CASSPLAANTGELFF.

The rearrangement links TRBV2 to TRBJ2-5; D is unclear. This CDR3 is built from 12 residues. The germline gives CDR1 SNHLY, CDR2 FYNNEI. V shed 8 bases and J shed 5 bases, with 12 bases lying between them. The CDR3 region is CASEFAAETQYF. The CDR3 DNA reads TGTGCCAGCGAATTTGCCGCGGAGACCCAGTACTTC.

This sequence joins TRBV5-4 and TRBJ2-1, with D perhaps TRBD2 (7 bases). Germline V gene sequence: CDR1 SGHNT, CDR2 YYREEE (reference sequence). The CDR3 loop spans 15 amino acids. Trimming took 4 bases from V and 4 from J, leaving 15 bases between them. CDR3: CASSLPGGHYNEQFF. DNA for the CDR3: TGTGCCAGCAGCCTACCGGGGGGACATTACAATGAGCAGTTCTTC.

V usage is TRBV5-1 and J usage is TRBJ2-3, with D possibly being TRBD2 (6 bases). Trimming stripped 0 bases from V and 3 bases from J, with 8 bases between. Germline CDR1 is SGHRS and CDR2 is YFSETQ. This CDR3 region has 14 residues. For the CDR3, the DNA is TGCGCCAGCAGCTTGGGCGGGGTAACAGATACGCAGTATTTT. It is translated as CASSLGGVTDTQYF. The entire variable domain, with the rest obtained from reference TRBV5-1 and TRBJ2-3, is as follows: KAGVTQTPRYLIKTRGQQVTLSCSPISGHRSVSWYQQTPGQGLQFLFEYFSETQRNKGNFPGRFSGRQFSNSRSEMNVSTLELGDSALYLCASSLGGVTDTQYFGPGTRLTVL.

A single count supports this clone. This chain joins TRBV6-5 and TRBJ2-1; D ambiguous. The CDR3 totals 15 residues. Germline values: CDR1 MNHEY, CDR2 SVGAGI. V lost 9 bases and J 0 bases, leaving 15 bases between the germline ends. The CDR3 DNA reads TGTGCCAGTTCCCGCCGCCGGAGCTCCTACAATGAGCAGTTCTTC. Its translation is CASSRRRSSYNEQFF.